This is a list of T cell receptor beta chains from one sample in a study of cytomegalovirus exposure and HLA in healthy donors. The table came from immunoSEQ multiplex PCR; TCRdb's copy has only in-frame clones and leaves some out. Of roughly 190,000 clones listed, about 13% are singletons. The sample consisted of PBMCs. The receptor set was obtained from a man in his fifties in good health and CMV-seropositive. Each CDR3 is given with its conserved first and last residue. The D gene is left open where the match is weak. For some rows the clone size is stated as once, few or many, or as a class when expanded; others skip it.

D gene,V gene,J gene,clone size,CDR3 DNA,CDR3 protein
.,TRBV5-1,TRBJ1-2,.,TGCGCCAGCAGCTTGGGAGGGATAATCGGCTACACCTTC,CASSLGGIIGYTF
TRBD2,TRBV27,TRBJ2-1,.,TGTGCCAGCAGTTTTGCAGGACTAGCGGAGACCCCTCAAAATGAGCAGTTCTTC,CASSFAGLAETPQNEQFF
TRBD1,TRBV7-2,TRBJ1-1,few,TGTGCCAGCAGCCTCCCGGGACAGGTTCTCTCTGAAGCTTTCTTT,CASSLPGQVLSEAFF
TRBD1,TRBV5-1,TRBJ1-6,.,TGCGCCAGCAGCTCCGGACAGGGGGCGCGGAATAATTCACCCCTCCACTTT,CASSSGQGARNNSPLHF
TRBD1,TRBV6-6,TRBJ2-7,.,TGTGCCAGCAGAATCCCGGACAGGGGCGGCGAGCAGTACTTC,CASRIPDRGGEQYF
.,TRBV7-2,TRBJ1-5,.,TGTGCCAGCAGCTTAGGGACACTCAATCAGCCCCAGCATTTT,CASSLGTLNQPQHF
.,TRBV10-1,TRBJ1-3,few,TGCGCCAGCAGTGCCCCCTCTCGAGGTCGACCTGGTAAGAAAACCATATATTTT,CASSAPSRGRPGKKTIYF
TRBD1,TRBV5-4,TRBJ1-5,few,TGTGCCAGCAGCCGGGACAGGGGCCAAAATCAGCCCCAGCATTTT,CASSRDRGQNQPQHF
.,TRBV10-3,TRBJ1-5,few,TGTGCCACCCAGGATAGCAATCAGCCCCAGCATTTT,CATQDSNQPQHF
.,TRBV28,TRBJ2-4,few,TGTGCCAGCAGCCCGGGGAGGCTGAACATTCAGTACTTC,CASSPGRLNIQYF
.,TRBV25-1,TRBJ2-1,few,TGTGCCAGCAGTGAATCGGGGTTATCCTACAATGAGCAGTTCTTC,CASSESGLSYNEQFF
TRBD2,TRBV15,TRBJ2-1,.,TGTGCCACTAGCGGGAGCTCCTACAATGAGCAGTTCTTC,CATSGSSYNEQFF
TRBD1,TRBV2,TRBJ1-2,.,TGTGCCAGCAGAAGCCGACAGGGATCTGACTATGGCTACACCTTC,CASRSRQGSDYGYTF
TRBD2,TRBV9,TRBJ2-3,few,TGTGCCAGCAGCGGTAGCGGGGCGACCCCTAGCACAGATACGCAGTATTTT,CASSGSGATPSTDTQYF
.,TRBV7-2,TRBJ2-1,.,TGTGCCAGCAGCTTTCAGCAGGGTAGGGATGAGCAGTTCTTC,CASSFQQGRDEQFF
TRBD2,TRBV5-1,TRBJ2-3,.,TGCGCCAGCAGCTTTCTAGCGGGGACTCGCACAGATACGCAGTATTTT,CASSFLAGTRTDTQYF
.,TRBV5-1,TRBJ1-3,.,TGCGCCAGCAGCCCGACAGTCTCTGGAAACACCATATATTTT,CASSPTVSGNTIYF
TRBD1,TRBV7-8,TRBJ1-2,.,TGTGCCAGCAGTAGGACAGGGGGCTATGGCTACACCTTC,CASSRTGGYGYTF
TRBD2,TRBV6-1,TRBJ2-5,few,TGTGCCAGCACCCACAGGCGGACTAGCGGGGAGACCCAGTACTTC,CASTHRRTSGETQYF
.,TRBV6-1,TRBJ2-7,few,TGTGCCAGCAGTGAGGGGCGGCACTACGAGCAGTACTTC,CASSEGRHYEQYF
TRBD2,TRBV10-2,TRBJ2-5,.,TGCGCCAGCAGGTCGGGGGGAAAAGAGACCCAGTACTTC,CASRSGGKETQYF
TRBD2,TRBV7-2,TRBJ2-3,few,TGTGCCAGCAGCCAAGCGGGGGGCCGAGATACGCAGTATTTT,CASSQAGGRDTQYF
.,TRBV19,TRBJ2-3,.,TGTGCCAGTAGTATAGGGGCGCAGGATACGCAGTATTTT,CASSIGAQDTQYF